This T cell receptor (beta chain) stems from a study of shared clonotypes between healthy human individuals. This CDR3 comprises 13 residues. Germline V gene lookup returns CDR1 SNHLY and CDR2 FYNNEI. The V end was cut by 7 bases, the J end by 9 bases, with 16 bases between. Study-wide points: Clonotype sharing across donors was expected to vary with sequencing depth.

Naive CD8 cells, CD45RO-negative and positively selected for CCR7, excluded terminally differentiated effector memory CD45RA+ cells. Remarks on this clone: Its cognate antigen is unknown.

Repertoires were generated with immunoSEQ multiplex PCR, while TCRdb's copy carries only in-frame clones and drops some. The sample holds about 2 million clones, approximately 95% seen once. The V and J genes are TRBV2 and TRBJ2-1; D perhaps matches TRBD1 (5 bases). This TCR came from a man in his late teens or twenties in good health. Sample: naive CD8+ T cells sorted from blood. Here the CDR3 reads CASTLGLQVEQFF. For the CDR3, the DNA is TGTGCCAGCACCTTGGGGTTACAGGTTGAGCAGTTCTTC.